These 32 T cell receptor beta chains share one sample of origin, sequenced in a study of T cell repertoires in cytomegalovirus infection. TCRdb itself ran the reads through MiXCR, one entry per CDR3 protein. The table lists hundreds of thousands of distinct CDR3 sequences, almost 30% of them singletons. Their antigens are not known. The source material was cultured PBMCs, sampled from culture after CMV antigen stimulation. The receptors stem from a human donor in good health (CMV status not recorded). Some clones in this sample may be carry-over from other donors' samples.

The chain links TRBV12-3 or TRBV12-4 to TRBJ1-2; 9 bases map to TRBD1. The V and J ends lost 4 bases and 8 bases, in that order; junction bases with no gene match: 8. This CDR3 has 14 amino acids. The chain's CDR3 is CASSSPGQGRGYTF. CDR3 DNA sequence: TGTGCCAGCAGTTCACCGGGACAGGGCCGCGGCTACACCTTC.

The gene calls are TRBV2 and TRBJ2-5; D gene unclear. The length of the CDR3 is 13 residues. V lost 3 bases, J lost 2 bases, and 7 bases lay in between. CDR1 SNHLY and CDR2 FYNNEI come from the germline V gene. DNA for the CDR3: TGTGCCAGCAGTGAGTGGCGGCAAGAGACCCAGTACTTC. Its protein is CASSEWRQETQYF.

The rearrangement links TRBV5-3 to TRBJ2-1, with TRBD2 matching 8 bases. TRBV5-3 is an ORF; its function is uncertain. Unmatched junction bases numbered 10, after V lost 8 bases and J lost 0 bases. The CDR3 sequence is 16 residues long. This CDR3 is CASSGGGTPSYNEQFF. CDR3 DNA: TGTGCCAGCAGCGGCGGGGGGACGCCCTCCTACAATGAGCAGTTCTTC.

The J gene is TRBJ1-2, the V gene TRBV20-1; 7 nucleotides match TRBD1. The ends lost 6 bases at V and 2 bases at J; junction bases unmatched: 9. The CDR3 is 14 residues long. CDR1 and CDR2 from the germline V gene are DFQATT and SNEGSKA (reference sequence). The CDR3 nucleotides read TGCAGTGCACAGAGCCAGGGGGTAAACTATGGCTACACCTTC. Translation gives CSAQSQGVNYGYTF.

The rearrangement joins TRBV6-5 to TRBJ2-1; D could derive from TRBD1 or TRBD2 (5 bases each). This CDR3 is built from 13 residues. Germline values: CDR1 MNHEY, CDR2 SVGAGI. V was shortened by 10 bases and J by 9 bases, with 19 bases between the two germline ends. CDR3 amino acids: CATRQGVGTEQFF. The DNA for the CDR3 is TGTGCCACCAGGCAGGGAGTAGGGACTGAGCAGTTCTTC.

The table lists this clonotype with a few counts. The gene calls are TRBV19 and TRBJ2-5; D uncertain. Between the trimmed V and J ends, which lost 2 bases and 4 bases, there was a span of 8 bases. The CDR3 is 13 residues long. CDR1 and CDR2 from the germline V gene are LNHDA and SQIVND (reference sequence). CDR3 sequence (DNA): TGTGCCAGTAGTATACCGGGCGGAGAGACCCAGTACTTC. It yields the protein CASSIPGGETQYF.

This clonotype was seen a handful of times. The V gene is TRBV5-1, the J gene TRBJ1-4, with 8 nucleotides matching TRBD1. The V gene end was trimmed by 7 bases and the J gene end by 7 bases; junction bases not matched to a gene: 12. Germline V CDR1 and CDR2: SGHRS, YFSETQ. This CDR3 spans 15 amino acids. Here the CDR3 reads CASGIHGTGGEKLFF. Written as DNA, the CDR3 is TGCGCCAGCGGGATCCACGGGACAGGAGGTGAAAAACTGTTTTTT. Looking up the rest from reference TRBV5-1 and TRBJ1-4 gives the full variable domain: KAGVTQTPRYLIKTRGQQVTLSCSPISGHRSVSWYQQTPGQGLQFLFEYFSETQRNKGNFPGRFSGRQFSNSRSEMNVSTLELGDSALYLCASGIHGTGGEKLFFGSGTQLSVL.

The CDR3 is CASSPRGQGNYGYTF. CDR3 nucleotides: TGTGCCAGCTCACCTCGCGGACAGGGGAACTATGGCTACACCTTC. V and J are TRBV18 and TRBJ1-2; 9 bases agree with TRBD1. The CDR3 is 15 residues long. The junction had 4 bases not matched to a gene; V was cut back by 3 bases and J by 2 bases. Germline V gene data show CDR1 as KGHSH and CDR2 as LQKENI.

This sequence joins TRBV5-1 and TRBJ1-5; D uncertain. Germline CDR1 SGHRS, CDR2 YFSETQ. This CDR3 has 13 residues. The V end was cut by 4 bases, the J end by 4 bases, with 9 bases between. The CDR3 protein is CASSIDGNQPQHF. CDR3 DNA sequence: TGCGCCAGCAGCATCGACGGGAATCAGCCCCAGCATTTT.

The chain has TRBV12-3 or TRBV12-4 and TRBJ1-1, with 9 bases lining up with TRBD1. The ends lost 5 bases at V and 5 bases at J; junction bases unmatched: 3. The CDR3 runs 13 residues. The CDR3, as DNA: TGTGCCAGCAGTCGGACAGGGGCGACTGAAGCTTTCTTT. Amino acids: CASSRTGATEAFF.

For the CDR3, the DNA is TGTGCCAGCACCCTGGGACGGAATAACTATGGCTACACCTTC. This encodes CASTLGRNNYGYTF. V and J are TRBV12-3 or TRBV12-4 and TRBJ1-2; a weak D match, TRBD1 (5 bases). The germline V and J ends were trimmed by 7 bases and 1 base, with 13 bases remaining between them. This CDR3 is built from 14 residues.

This clonotype was detected ten times or more. This chain connects TRBV7-9 to TRBJ2-7; D unresolved. The CDR3 has 16 residues. With 8 bases removed from V and 3 bases from J, the gap between germline ends came to 23 bases. Looked up from germline, CDR1 is SEHNR and CDR2 is FQNEAQ (reference sequence). The CDR3 DNA reads TGTGCCAGCTCGGGCCCTGAGTCCAGCTTGAACTACGAGCAGTACTTC. It specifies CASSGPESSLNYEQYF.

In this sample, this clonotype turned up a few times. This chain connects TRBV7-3 to TRBJ2-2, with 10 bases aligning to TRBD1. V trimming: 6 bases; J trimming: 4 bases; junction bases outside the gene matches: 8. The CDR3 loop spans 16 amino acids. In germline, CDR1 is SGHTA, CDR2 FQGTGA. CDR3: CASRDIRTGGTGELFF. DNA for the CDR3: TGTGCCAGCAGAGATATTCGGACAGGGGGCACCGGGGAGCTGTTTTTT.

This clonotype occurred once. The chain joins TRBV2 to TRBJ1-6, with a possible D match to TRBD1 (6 bases). V lost 7 bases and J lost 9, with 19 bases in between. This CDR3 has 15 residues. Germline V gene sequence: CDR1 SNHLY, CDR2 FYNNEI. The CDR3 reads CASTKKGGAPSPLHF. CDR3 coding DNA: TGTGCCAGCACTAAAAAGGGGGGGGCCCCTTCACCCCTCCACTTT.

V usage is TRBV6-1 and J usage is TRBJ2-3; no clear D. This CDR3 region has 14 residues. The V gene lost 7 bases and the J gene lost 1 base, with 12 bases spanning the gap. CDR1 is MNHNS, CDR2 SASEGT, per germline. CDR3 nucleotides: TGTGCCAGCACCTTAAGGGTCGGCACAGATACGCAGTATTTT. As protein: CASTLRVGTDTQYF.

The CDR3 sequence is CSARGVVAGLTDTQYF. CDR3 nucleotide sequence: TGCAGTGCTAGGGGCGTAGTAGCGGGTCTCACAGATACGCAGTATTTT. The chain couples TRBV20-1 to TRBJ2-3; 7 nucleotides match TRBD2. V trimming: 3 bases; J trimming: 2 bases; junction bases outside the gene matches: 11. This CDR3 has 16 residues. Germline V gene data show CDR1 as DFQATT and CDR2 as SNEGSKA (reference sequence).

This clonotype was observed a handful of times. This chain links TRBV11-2 with TRBJ1-6, with D possibly being TRBD1 (6 bases). V lost 1 base and J 0 bases, leaving 10 bases between the germline ends. Germline CDR1 SGHAT, CDR2 FQNNGV. This CDR3 has 17 residues. CDR3 protein: CASSLGRGGSYNSPLHF. In nucleotides, the CDR3 is TGTGCCAGCAGCTTAGGCAGGGGAGGCTCCTATAATTCACCCCTCCACTTT.

This chain connects TRBV3-1 to TRBJ2-3, with D tentatively TRBD1 or TRBD2 (5 bases each). The CDR3 spans 18 residues. Trimming took 0 bases from V and 3 from J, leaving 19 bases between them. Germline CDR1 is LGHDT and CDR2 is YNNKEL (reference sequence). The CDR3 protein is CASSQDALARGETDTQYF. CDR3 in DNA: TGTGCCAGCAGCCAAGACGCCCTAGCCAGAGGGGAGACAGATACGCAGTATTTT.

There are a few counts of this clonotype. V is TRBV7-2 and J is TRBJ1-5, with TRBD1 as a possible D gene (6 bases). The length of the CDR3 is 15 residues. The germline V gene encodes CDR1 SGHTA and CDR2 FQGNSA. V dropped 2 bases and J dropped 0 bases, with 8 bases sitting between them. In DNA, the CDR3 is TGTGCCAGCAGCTTAACAGGGAATAGCAATCAGCCCCAGCATTTT. Amino acids: CASSLTGNSNQPQHF.

The V call is TRBV19, the J call TRBJ1-3; D ambiguous. Trimming left V 9 bases short and J 0 bases short, with 15 bases between. CDR1 is LNHDA, CDR2 SQIVND, per germline (reference sequence). The CDR3 sequence is 15 residues long. The CDR3 coding sequence is TGTGCCAGCGCAAGGACCGCTACCTCTGGAAACACCATATATTTT. This encodes CASARTATSGNTIYF.

This clonotype was seen more than once but under ten times. V is TRBV11-2 and J is TRBJ2-1, with D possibly matching TRBD2 (5 bases). Trimming took 3 bases from V and 6 from J, leaving 18 bases between them. Germline V gene sequence: CDR1 SGHAT, CDR2 FQNNGV. CDR3 length equals 16 residues. For the CDR3, the DNA is TGTGCCAGCAGCTTGACCCAGAACCTTGCGGGCAATGAGCAGTTCTTC. Its translation: CASSLTQNLAGNEQFF.

The CDR3 DNA follows: TGTGCCAGCAGCGTGGGGACTAGCGGGAACACAGATACGCAGTATTTT. Its translation is CASSVGTSGNTDTQYF. The chain joins TRBV9 to TRBJ2-3; 13 bases match TRBD2. CDR1 is SGDLS and CDR2 is YYNGEE in the germline V gene. The CDR3 covers 16 residues. J gave up 2 bases and V 2 bases, and 2 bases lay outside the gene matches.

V gene TRBV14 combines with J gene TRBJ1-3, with a tentative D call TRBD1 (5 bases). This CDR3 comprises 16 residues. Per germline, CDR1 SGHDN and CDR2 FVKESK. V dropped 0 bases and J dropped 2 bases, with 11 bases sitting between them. CDR3 in amino acids: CASSQDRTRTGNTIYF. CDR3 DNA sequence: TGTGCCAGCAGCCAAGATCGGACACGGACTGGAAACACCATATATTTT.

The V and J genes are TRBV7-4 and TRBJ2-3; 7 nucleotides align to TRBD1. Germline assignment: CDR1 SGHVT and CDR2 SQSDAQ. V shed 3 bases and J 3 bases; nucleotides not matched to a gene: 12. The CDR3 runs 17 residues. The CDR3 reads CASSFRGGQERTDTQYF. DNA of the CDR3: TGTGCCAGCAGCTTCAGAGGTGGACAGGAGCGAACAGATACGCAGTATTTT.

This clonotype was detected a few times. The J gene is TRBJ2-1, the V gene TRBV7-9; D is perhaps TRBD1 or TRBD2 (5 bases each). V was cut by 4 bases and J by 0 bases, with 25 bases left in between. Germline CDR1 reads SEHNR; CDR2 reads FQNEAQ (reference sequence). The CDR3 totals 20 residues. Here the CDR3 DNA reads TGTGCCAGCAGCTCGAGGGCGGGCCTGGGACCCCTGAGCTCCTACAATGAGCAGTTCTTC. Amino acid sequence: CASSSRAGLGPLSSYNEQFF.

The DNA for the CDR3 is TGCGCCAGCAGCCTTCGACAGGAGGCCTACGAGCAGTACTTC. As protein: CASSLRQEAYEQYF. V and J are TRBV4-1 and TRBJ2-7; the D gene is possibly TRBD1 (6 bases). The V gene lost 4 bases and the J gene lost 2 bases, with 12 bases spanning the gap. The CDR3 is 14 residues long. CDR1 and CDR2 from the germline V gene are MGHRA and YSYEKL.

The V and J genes are TRBV7-2 and TRBJ1-6; possible D gene TRBD1, 5 bases. The germline V gene encodes CDR1 SGHTA and CDR2 FQGNSA. CDR3 length: 19 amino acids. V was trimmed by 2 bases and J by 0 bases, leaving 17 bases between them. This chain's CDR3 is CASSLPPGTLSSYNSPLHF. CDR3 nucleotide sequence: TGTGCCAGCAGCTTACCACCCGGGACCCTTAGCTCCTATAATTCACCCCTCCACTTT.

The rearrangement joins TRBV5-1 to TRBJ1-1; D is possibly TRBD1 (5 bases). This CDR3 is built from 14 residues. CDR1 is SGHRS, CDR2 YFSETQ, per germline. The V end was cut by 4 bases, the J end by 1 base, with 11 bases between. CDR3 sequence reads: CASSPIRGNTEAFF. The CDR3 nucleotides are TGCGCCAGCAGCCCGATAAGGGGGAACACTGAAGCTTTCTTT. The full variable domain, with the rest looked up from reference TRBV5-1 and TRBJ1-1, is KAGVTQTPRYLIKTRGQQVTLSCSPISGHRSVSWYQQTPGQGLQFLFEYFSETQRNKGNFPGRFSGRQFSNSRSEMNVSTLELGDSALYLCASSPIRGNTEAFFGQGTRLTVV.

Only a few counts were recorded for this clonotype. This chain connects TRBV20-1 to TRBJ2-1, with unresolved D. V was shortened by 5 bases and J by 5 bases, with 10 bases between the two germline ends. CDR3 length equals 12 residues. Germline CDR1 DFQATT, CDR2 SNEGSKA (reference sequence). CDR3 in DNA: TGCAGTGCTGCCCCGACCAACAATGAGCAGTTCTTC. Translation: CSAAPTNNEQFF.

V is TRBV6-2 or TRBV6-3 and J is TRBJ2-3; 13 positions match TRBD2. V was clipped by 6 bases and J by 5 bases; unmatched bases: 8. The CDR3 is made up of 16 amino acids. From germline, CDR1 is MNHEY and CDR2 SVGEGT. CDR3 nucleotide sequence: TGTGCCAGCAGCACCCGGACTAGCGGGAGTGTAGATACGCAGTATTTT. This encodes CASSTRTSGSVDTQYF.

The chain couples TRBV2 to TRBJ1-6; the match to TRBD1 covers 7 bases. Germline V gives CDR1 SNHLY, CDR2 FYNNEI. CDR3 length: 14 amino acids. Germline trimming cut 4 bases from V and 12 bases from J; bases unmatched to any gene: 9. The CDR3 reads CASSADRVLLPLHF. DNA of the CDR3: TGTGCCAGCAGTGCTGACAGGGTCCTGTTACCCCTCCACTTT.

In its sample, this clonotype was seen a few times. CDR3 region: CASSRRQGGTEAFF. The CDR3 DNA reads as TGTGCCAGCAGCCGACGACAGGGTGGGACTGAAGCTTTCTTT. J is TRBJ1-1 and V is TRBV7-2; 7 bases are a match to TRBD1. Germline V gene sequence: CDR1 SGHTA, CDR2 FQGNSA. The CDR3 consists of 14 residues. V lost 5 bases to trimming and J lost 5 bases; unmatched junction nucleotides: 8.